This T cell receptor beta chain was observed in a study of blood T cell repertoires in COVID-19. Study-level background: T cells, B-cell-depleted T cells, or PBMCs provided the cDNA or gDNA that served as material.

Per the germline V gene, CDR1 is SGHAT and CDR2 is FQNNGV. The CDR3 extends over 13 amino acids. J lost 2 bases, V lost 5 bases, and 3 bases had no gene match. The method was immunoSEQ multiplex PCR; TCRdb's version includes in-frame clones alone and lacks a portion of them. The sample shows 400,000 or so clones, approximately 86% of them seen only once. Across 20 to 25 US areas, participants ranged in age from roughly 18 to 95 years. The receptor was isolated from a middle-aged woman with acute COVID-19. Sequencing was performed on PBMCs or T cells enriched from blood (not recorded which). The V and J genes are TRBV11-2 and TRBJ2-7; 7 nucleotides agree with TRBD2. The CDR3: CASSRGRTYEQYF. The CDR3 DNA is TGTGCCAGCAGCCGCGGGAGAACCTACGAGCAGTACTTC.